This TCR beta chain came from a study of response to subunit inactivated influenza vaccine. Study findings and constraints: It was the authors' suggestion that each seasonal influenza vaccination recruits few new T cells.

Turning to this clonotype: Its antigen remains unidentified.

Germline V gives CDR1 LGHNA, CDR2 YSLEER. This CDR3 contains 15 residues. V dropped 4 bases and J dropped 2 bases, with 13 bases sitting between them. Each CDR3 protein gets one entry after TCRdb re-called the RT-PCR reads with MiXCR. The sample yields 650,000 to 800,000 distinct CDR3 sequences, approximately 14% seen once. The chain uses TRBV4-3 and TRBJ2-3; tentative D call: TRBD1 (6 bases). Sequencing was performed on PBMCs from blood, taken less than 15 days before vaccination. The TCR sequence derives from a man in his fifties who received an inactivated influenza vaccine. CDR3 amino acids: CASSPDSGATDTQYF. CDR3 DNA: TGCGCCAGCAGCCCCGACTCAGGGGCCACAGATACGCAGTATTTT.